This T cell receptor beta chain was documented in a study of human CD8 memory T cell subsets. Overall study findings and caveats: Chao1 was used to estimate diversity, and its estimates suggested stem-like memory T cells were more diverse than precursor exhausted T cells.

Details on this clonotype: Its antigen is not known.

The CDR3 consists of 16 residues. Looked up from germline, CDR1 is SGHRS and CDR2 is YFSETQ. Generation of TCR beta libraries used UMI-labeled 5' RACE. TCRdb re-called the 5' RACE reads; every CDR3 protein appears as one record, without DNA. Its listing shows 15,000 to 20,000 distinct CDR3 sequences. The chain carries TRBV5-1 and TRBJ2-7; TCRdb calls TRBD1, which cannot be checked without DNA. The sequence was collected from a human donor in good health. Sequenced input: CD8+ stem-like memory T cells (TSCM and TCM) sorted from PBMCs. Noted subset: stem-like memory CD8 T cells (TSTEM), CCR7+ PD-1- TIGIT-. This chain's CDR3 is CASSGTALDSPYEQYF. Together with reference TRBV5-1 and TRBJ2-7, the CDR3 gives the full variable domain: KAGVTQTPRYLIKTRGQQVTLSCSPISGHRSVSWYQQTPGQGLQFLFEYFSETQRNKGNFPGRFSGRQFSNSRSEMNVSTLELGDSALYLCASSGTALDSPYEQYFGPGTRLTVT.